What follows are 23 T cell receptor beta chains derived from one specimen sequenced in a study of cytomegalovirus exposure and HLA in healthy donors. The data were produced by immunoSEQ multiplex PCR, yet TCRdb's version contains in-frame clones alone and is incomplete. The sample contains fewer than 85,000 clones, roughly 94% of which appear only once. Sequencing used PBMCs. The receptors here all came from a woman in her late teens or twenties in good health and CMV-seronegative.

CDR3 DNA: TGTGCCAGCTCACCCGGACAGGGAGTTGAGGAGCAGTTCTTC. Its protein is CASSPGQGVEEQFF. V and J are TRBV18 and TRBJ2-1, with 8 bases lining up with TRBD1. Germline CDR1 and CDR2: KGHSH and LQKENI. The CDR3 has 14 amino acids. V shed 3 bases and J 10 bases; nucleotides not matched to a gene: 8.

The rearrangement joins TRBV4-3 to TRBJ1-2, with 8 positions matching TRBD1. The CDR3 has 15 residues. CDR1 and CDR2 (germline): LGHNA, YSLEER. J was trimmed by 4 bases and V by 4 bases; bases with no gene match: 8. CDR3 nucleotide sequence: TGCGCCAGCAGCCGCGGGACAGGCGACGGCTATGGCTACACCTTC. Its translation is CASSRGTGDGYGYTF.

The genes are TRBV28 and TRBJ1-1; a weak D match, TRBD1 (5 bases). CDR1 is MDHEN, CDR2 SYDVKM, per germline. V was trimmed by 1 base and J by 7 bases, leaving 13 bases between them. There are 14 residues in the CDR3. The CDR3 DNA is TGTGCCAGCAGTTTATCATCCCGGGGACTTGAAGCTTTCTTT. This translates into CASSLSSRGLEAFF. Full variable domain (outside the CDR3, taken from reference TRBV28 and TRBJ1-1): DVKVTQSSRYLVKRTGEKVFLECVQDMDHENMFWYRQDPGLGLRLIYFSYDVKMKEKGDIPEGYSVSREKKERFSLILESASTNQTSMYLCASSLSSRGLEAFFGQGTRLTVV.

The J gene is TRBJ2-1, the V gene TRBV5-4; 7 nucleotides align to TRBD1. The CDR3 contains 12 residues. The trim removed 2 bases at V and 8 bases at J, leaving 1 base unmatched. From germline, CDR1 is SGHNT and CDR2 YYREEE (reference sequence). CDR3 DNA: TGTGCCAGCAGCTTCACAGGGGATGAGCAGTTCTTC. This codes for CASSFTGDEQFF. The complete variable domain, with remaining parts taken from reference TRBV5-4 and TRBJ2-1, reads ETGVTQSPTHLIKTRGQQVTLRCSSQSGHNTVSWYQQALGQGPQFIFQYYREEENGRGNFPPRFSGLQFPNYSSELNVNALELDDSALYLCASSFTGDEQFFGPGTRLTVL.

CDR3: CASSGGHTQYF. The CDR3 nucleotides read TGTGCCAGCAGCGGGGGCCATACGCAGTATTTT. The chain recombines TRBV7-2 with TRBJ2-3, with D possibly matching TRBD1 (6 bases). This CDR3 is built from 11 residues. Looked up from germline, CDR1 is SGHTA and CDR2 is FQGNSA. Trimming removed 5 bases from V and 7 bases from J, with 7 bases in between.

The CDR3 sequence: CASRVPGPLANYGYTF. CDR3 bases: TGTGCCAGCAGGGTTCCAGGGCCATTAGCTAACTATGGCTACACCTTC. The rearrangement links TRBV28 to TRBJ1-2; TRBD1 might be the D (5 bases). Trimming cost V 6 bases and J 0 bases, with 17 bases left between them. In germline, CDR1 is MDHEN, CDR2 SYDVKM. The CDR3 extends over 16 amino acids.

V and J are TRBV19 and TRBJ2-3; 7 positions agree with TRBD1. Germline CDR1 is LNHDA and CDR2 is SQIVND (reference sequence). The CDR3 is 15 residues long. Trimming cost V 6 bases and J 2 bases; bases outside gene matches: 8. The CDR3: CASSLRGRITDTQYF. CDR3 nucleotide sequence: TGTGCCAGTAGCCTTAGGGGGCGAATCACAGATACGCAGTATTTT. Supplemented by reference TRBV19 and TRBJ2-3, the full variable domain reads DGGITQSPKYLFRKEGQNVTLSCEQNLNHDAMYWYRQDPGQGLRLIYYSQIVNDFQKGDIAEGYSVSREKKESFPLTVTSAQKNPTAFYLCASSLRGRITDTQYFGPGTRLTVL.

The chain combines TRBV6-4 with TRBJ2-3; 7 bases agree with TRBD2. In germline, CDR1 is MRHNA, CDR2 SNTAGT. The length of the CDR3 is 15 residues. V dropped 0 bases and J dropped 5; count of bases not matched to a gene: 5. CDR3 protein: CASSDSVTGGDTQYF. The CDR3 region has the DNA TGTGCCAGCAGTGACTCGGTTACGGGGGGAGATACGCAGTATTTT.

The chain links TRBV28 to TRBJ2-5; D is perhaps TRBD2 (7 bases). V was trimmed by 6 bases and J by 0 bases, leaving 11 bases between them. The CDR3 has 14 amino acids. Germline assignment: CDR1 MDHEN and CDR2 SYDVKM. CDR3 nucleotide sequence: TGTGCCAGCAGATCGGGGGGCAACCAAGAGACCCAGTACTTC. It codes for CASRSGGNQETQYF.

This chain connects TRBV10-3 to TRBJ2-7; D is possibly TRBD1 (5 bases). Germline CDR1 ENHRY, CDR2 SYGVKD. CDR3 size: 14 residues. Trimming took 2 bases from V and 4 from J, leaving 12 bases between them. Here the CDR3 reads CAISEASGRYEQYF. CDR3 bases: TGTGCCATCAGTGAGGCATCAGGGCGGTACGAGCAGTACTTC.

This sequence joins TRBV5-6 and TRBJ2-7, with D tentatively TRBD2 (6 bases). This CDR3 is built from 14 residues. Germline V gene lookup returns CDR1 SGHDT and CDR2 YYEEEE. Trimming took 4 bases from V and 0 from J, leaving 11 bases between them. CDR3 nucleotide sequence: TGTGCCAGCAGCAAGGACGGGAGCTCCTACGAGCAGTACTTC. Translation gives CASSKDGSSYEQYF.

This rearrangement joins TRBV5-6 to TRBJ1-4; tentatively, D is TRBD1 (6 bases). CDR3 size: 14 residues. V was clipped by 10 bases and J by 0 bases, with 13 bases between them. Germline CDR1 and CDR2: SGHDT and YYEEEE. CDR3 coding DNA: TGTGCCGAGGGGGTCCGTTCAACTAATGAAAAACTGTTTTTT. This sequence encodes CAEGVRSTNEKLFF. The complete variable domain, with remaining parts taken from reference TRBV5-6 and TRBJ1-4, reads DAGVTQSPTHLIKTRGQQVTLRCSPKSGHDTVSWYQQALGQGPQFIFQYYEEEERQRGNFPDRFSGHQFPNYSSELNVNALLLGDSALYLCAEGVRSTNEKLFFGSGTQLSVL.

J is TRBJ1-5 and V is TRBV27; possibly TRBD1 for D (6 bases). The V end lost 2 bases, the J end lost 1 base, and 9 bases lay between the germline ends. Germline-derived CDR1 and CDR2 are MNHEY and SMNVEV (reference sequence). The CDR3 spans 15 residues. DNA of the CDR3: TGTGCCAGCAGTTTAGCAGGGGAAAGCAATCAGCCCCAGCATTTT. Its protein is CASSLAGESNQPQHF.

This clone was recorded a few times. The chain combines TRBV9 with TRBJ2-7; TRBD2 matches at 8 bases. Germline V gene lookup returns CDR1 SGDLS and CDR2 YYNGEE. The length of the CDR3 is 17 residues. V shed 2 bases and J 3 bases; nucleotides not matched to a gene: 13. The CDR3, as DNA: TGTGCCAGCAGCGTCCGGCCAGGGCGGGGGGCCGTCTACGAGCAGTACTTC. It specifies CASSVRPGRGAVYEQYF.

The chain employs TRBV28 and TRBJ1-2; D unclear. Germline values: CDR1 MDHEN, CDR2 SYDVKM. The CDR3 consists of 12 residues. V shed 7 bases and J shed 4 bases, with 10 bases lying between them. The CDR3 protein is CASTRVPYGYTF. The CDR3, as DNA: TGTGCCAGCACACGGGTCCCCTATGGCTACACCTTC.

The chain couples TRBV14 to TRBJ2-1; 11 nucleotides line up with TRBD1. This CDR3 comprises 15 residues. Germline CDR1 SGHDN, CDR2 FVKESK. Germline trimming cut 6 bases from V and 7 bases from J; bases unmatched to any gene: 8. CDR3 region: CASRGWDRGKNEQFF. CDR3 in DNA: TGTGCCAGCAGAGGTTGGGACAGGGGGAAAAATGAGCAGTTCTTC.

The CDR3 is CASSPRVVHSSSYEQYF. The CDR3 coding sequence is TGTGCCAGCTCACCTCGGGTTGTTCATTCTAGCTCCTACGAGCAGTACTTC. The rearrangement links TRBV18 to TRBJ2-7; D gene unclear. From germline, CDR1 is KGHSH and CDR2 LQKENI. V was clipped by 3 bases and J by 0 bases, with 18 bases between them. The CDR3 consists of 17 residues.

The chain employs TRBV7-9 and TRBJ2-7; no clear D. Germline V lookup: CDR1 SEHNR, CDR2 FQNEAQ (reference sequence). V lost 1 base and J 3 bases, leaving 13 bases between the germline ends. The CDR3 contains 15 residues. The CDR3 is CASSLVAGAYYEQYF. The CDR3 nucleotides are TGTGCCAGCAGCTTAGTGGCAGGCGCCTACTACGAGCAGTACTTC. Variable domain in full (rest from reference TRBV7-9 and TRBJ2-7): DTGVSQNPRHKITKRGQNVTFRCDPISEHNRLYWYRQTLGQGPEFLTYFQNEAQLEKSRLLSDRFSAERPKGSFSTLEIQRTEQGDSAMYLCASSLVAGAYYEQYFGPGTRLTVT.

V and J are TRBV7-8 and TRBJ1-2; tentatively, D is TRBD1 (6 bases). V lost 5 bases and J lost 5, with 12 bases in between. This CDR3 comprises 13 residues. Germline CDR1 reads SGHVS; CDR2 reads FQNEAQ. The CDR3, as DNA: TGTGCCAGCAGCCCACAGGGTCCTTATGGCTACACCTTC. Its protein is CASSPQGPYGYTF.

The rearrangement joins TRBV10-3 to TRBJ2-7, with 10 bases matching TRBD2. The CDR3 contains 14 residues. V dropped 9 bases and J dropped 2; count of bases not matched to a gene: 7. CDR1 ENHRY and CDR2 SYGVKD come from the germline V gene. The CDR3 reads CAIRPSGGPYEQYF. In DNA form, the CDR3 reads TGTGCCATTAGGCCTAGCGGGGGCCCCTACGAGCAGTACTTC.

J is TRBJ1-1 and V is TRBV5-1; D unclear. V was clipped by 2 bases and J by 1 base, with 6 bases between them. The CDR3 is made up of 13 amino acids. Germline V gene sequence: CDR1 SGHRS, CDR2 YFSETQ. The CDR3 DNA is TGCGCCAGCAGCTTTAGAGGGAACACTGAAGCTTTCTTT. It translates to CASSFRGNTEAFF.

The rearrangement uses TRBV5-8 and TRBJ1-5; TRBD1 matches 7 bases. Germline-derived CDR1 and CDR2 are SGHTS and YDEGEE. There are 16 residues in the CDR3. V dropped 2 bases and J dropped 2; count of bases not matched to a gene: 7. CDR3 coding DNA: TGTGCCAGCAGCTTATATCAGGGGGAGGGCAATCAGCCCCAGCATTTT. Residues: CASSLYQGEGNQPQHF.

The chain joins TRBV5-5 to TRBJ2-2, with 9 bases matching TRBD1. CDR3 size: 15 residues. V dropped 3 bases and J dropped 5; count of bases not matched to a gene: 5. Per germline, CDR1 SGHKS and CDR2 YYEKEE (reference sequence). The chain's CDR3 is CASSWGTGTTGELFF. In DNA form, the CDR3 reads TGTGCCAGCAGCTGGGGGACAGGGACTACCGGGGAGCTGTTTTTT.